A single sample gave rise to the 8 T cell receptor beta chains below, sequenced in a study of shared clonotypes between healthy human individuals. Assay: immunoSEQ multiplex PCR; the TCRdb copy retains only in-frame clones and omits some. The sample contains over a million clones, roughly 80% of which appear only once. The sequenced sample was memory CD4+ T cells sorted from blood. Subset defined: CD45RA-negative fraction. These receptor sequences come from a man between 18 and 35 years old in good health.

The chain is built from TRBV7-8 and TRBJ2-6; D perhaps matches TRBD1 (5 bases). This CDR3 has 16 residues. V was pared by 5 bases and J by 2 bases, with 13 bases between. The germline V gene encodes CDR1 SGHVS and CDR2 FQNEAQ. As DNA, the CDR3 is TGTGCCAGCAGCCCCCAGGAAGGGGCTGGGGCCAACGTCCTGACTTTC. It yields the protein CASSPQEGAGANVLTF.

The chain's CDR3 is CASSYSDKDYNEQFF. The CDR3 DNA sequence: TGTGCCAGCAGTTACTCGGATAAGGATTACAATGAGCAGTTCTTC. The rearrangement joins TRBV6-5 to TRBJ2-1; D gene uncertain. Germline V gene sequence: CDR1 MNHEY, CDR2 SVGAGI. The CDR3 spans 15 residues. V was clipped by 0 bases and J by 4 bases, with 10 bases between them.

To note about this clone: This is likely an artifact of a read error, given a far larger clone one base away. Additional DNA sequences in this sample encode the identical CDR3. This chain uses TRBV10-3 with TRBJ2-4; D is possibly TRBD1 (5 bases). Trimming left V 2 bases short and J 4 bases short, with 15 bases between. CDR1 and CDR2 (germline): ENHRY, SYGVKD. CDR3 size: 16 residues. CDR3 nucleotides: TGTGCCATCAGTGAGGACGGAGATGGGGCAAAAAACATTCAGTACTTC. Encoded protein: CAISEDGDGAKNIQYF.

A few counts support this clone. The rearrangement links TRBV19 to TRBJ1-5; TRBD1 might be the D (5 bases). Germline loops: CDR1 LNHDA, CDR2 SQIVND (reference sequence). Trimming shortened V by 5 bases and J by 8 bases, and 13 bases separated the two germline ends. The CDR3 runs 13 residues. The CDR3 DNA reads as TGTGCCAGTAGTTGGACAACCGAGGAGCCCCAGCATTTT. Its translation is CASSWTTEEPQHF.

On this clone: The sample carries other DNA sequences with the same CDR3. The CDR3: CASSTDRGQPQHF. DNA for the CDR3: TGTGCCAGTAGTACCGACAGGGGACAGCCCCAGCATTTT. The chain carries TRBV19 and TRBJ1-5, with 8 bases matching TRBD1. Germline V gene sequence: CDR1 LNHDA, CDR2 SQIVND (reference sequence). J was trimmed by 7 bases and V by 4 bases; bases with no gene match: 3. The CDR3 contains 13 residues.

The CDR3 DNA sequence: TGTGCCAGCAGTAGGGGCGGTCTCTCTGGAAACACCATATATTTT. This codes for CASSRGGLSGNTIYF. The rearrangement joins TRBV6-5 to TRBJ1-3, with D possibly TRBD1 on 5 matching bases. The CDR3 runs 15 residues. The V end was cut by 5 bases, the J end by 0 bases, with 11 bases between. Germline V gene lookup returns CDR1 MNHEY and CDR2 SVGAGI.

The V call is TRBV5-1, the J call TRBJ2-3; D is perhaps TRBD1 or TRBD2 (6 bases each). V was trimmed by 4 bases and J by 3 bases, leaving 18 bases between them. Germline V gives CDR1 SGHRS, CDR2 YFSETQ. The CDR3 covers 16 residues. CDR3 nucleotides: TGCGCCAGCAGCCGGGACACTCGCGGGGCTACAGATACGCAGTATTTT. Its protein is CASSRDTRGATDTQYF.

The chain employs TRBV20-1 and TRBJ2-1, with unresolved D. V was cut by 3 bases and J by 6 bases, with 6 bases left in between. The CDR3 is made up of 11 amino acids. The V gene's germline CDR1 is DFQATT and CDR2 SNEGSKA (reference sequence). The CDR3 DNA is TGCAGTGCTAGGTACGGCAATGAGCAGTTCTTC. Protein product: CSARYGNEQFF.